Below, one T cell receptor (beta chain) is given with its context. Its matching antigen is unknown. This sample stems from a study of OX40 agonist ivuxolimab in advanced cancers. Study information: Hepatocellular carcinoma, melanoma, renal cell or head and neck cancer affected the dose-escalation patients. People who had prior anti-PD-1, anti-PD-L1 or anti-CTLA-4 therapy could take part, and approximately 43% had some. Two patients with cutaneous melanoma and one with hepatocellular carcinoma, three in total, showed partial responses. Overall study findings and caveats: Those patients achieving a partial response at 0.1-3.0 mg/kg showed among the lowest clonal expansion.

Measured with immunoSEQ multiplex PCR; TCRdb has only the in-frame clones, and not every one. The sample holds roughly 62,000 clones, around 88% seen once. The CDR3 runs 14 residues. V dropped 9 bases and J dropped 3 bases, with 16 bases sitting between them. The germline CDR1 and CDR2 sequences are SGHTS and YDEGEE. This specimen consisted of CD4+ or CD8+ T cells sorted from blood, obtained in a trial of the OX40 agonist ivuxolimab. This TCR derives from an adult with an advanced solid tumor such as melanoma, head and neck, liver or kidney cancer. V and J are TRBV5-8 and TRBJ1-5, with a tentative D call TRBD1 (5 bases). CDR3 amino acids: CATTDRPYNQPQHF. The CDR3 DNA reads TGTGCCACAACAGACAGACCTTACAATCAGCCCCAGCATTTT.